Below, one T cell receptor (beta chain) is given with its context. In the authors' workflow: Reference gene primer amplification gave nucleated cell count estimates. The method was immunoSEQ multiplex PCR; TCRdb's version includes in-frame clones alone and lacks a portion of them. That table supplies the V and J calls and clone size; D and trimming were determined from the DNA. The data contain about 280,000 clones, over 75% of them singletons. The sample is drawn from a study of blood T cell repertoires in COVID-19. Overall study context: T cells, B-cell-depleted T cells, or PBMCs provided the cDNA or gDNA that served as material.

Germline V CDR1 and CDR2: MDHEN, SYDVKM. The trim removed 4 bases at V and 6 bases at J, leaving 4 bases unmatched. CDR3 length: 15 residues. The J gene is TRBJ2-2, the V gene TRBV28; 11 bases map to TRBD1. The receptor's source is a human donor in a cohort sampled during active COVID-19. The sample consisted of peripheral blood. CDR3 bases: TGTGCCAGCAGTTCCCCGGGACAGGGGGCCGGGGAGCTGTTTTTT. It is translated as CASSSPGQGAGELFF.